This T cell receptor (beta chain) was profiled in a study of blood T cell repertoires in COVID-19. Study-wide background: Both acute and convalescent COVID-19 samples were obtained from the United States, Italy and Spain. The cDNA or gDNA used as material had been derived from T cells, B-cell-depleted T cells, or PBMCs.

Per the study methods: Reference gene primers were amplified, and this amplification served to estimate nucleated cell counts. The repertoire was sequenced with immunoSEQ multiplex PCR; TCRdb's copy has only in-frame clones and lacks some. V, J and clone size are those of that table, while D and trimming were read from the DNA. The profile shows fewer than 120,000 clones, about 85% of them singletons. The TCR originated in a human donor in a cohort sampled during active COVID-19. Sequencing input: peripheral blood.

CDR3 in DNA: TGTGCCAGCAGCGCGGGACAGGACAATCAGCCCCAGCATTTT. This translates into CASSAGQDNQPQHF. The J gene is TRBJ1-5, the V gene TRBV9, with 8 bases identical to TRBD1. The germline gives CDR1 SGDLS, CDR2 YYNGEE. V shed 3 bases and J 3 bases; nucleotides not matched to a gene: 2. The CDR3 length is 14 residues.